This T cell receptor beta chain was identified in a study of breast tumors, draining lymph nodes, adjacent tissues. Findings and caveats of the study: Data fit most tumor T cells coming from lymph node, expanding in tumor.

TCRdb used MiXCR to reprocess the multiplex PCR reads, holding one entry per CDR3 protein. The sample has 250,000 or so distinct CDR3 sequences; 30% to 35% are singletons. In this sample, this clonotype turned up many times. Its antigen is unknown. The V gene's germline CDR1 is WSHSY and CDR2 SAAADI. Trimming removed 6 bases from V and 2 bases from J; junction bases left unmatched: 12. There are 18 residues in the CDR3. Samples came from axillary lymph nodes draining the breast cancer. The chain carries TRBV10-2 and TRBJ2-3, with 12 positions matching TRBD2. The material sequenced was axillary lymph node tissue. The clonotype was recovered from a female donor with breast cancer. Some clones in this sample may be carry-over from other donors' samples. The CDR3 bases are TGCGCCAGCAGGAACGAACTAGCGGGAGGACCGCCCACAGATACGCAGTATTTT. Translation gives CASRNELAGGPPTDTQYF.